The 19 T cell receptor beta chains below were found in one sample sequenced in a study of T cell changes during pregnancy in multiple sclerosis. Repertoires were generated with immunoSEQ multiplex PCR, while TCRdb's copy carries only in-frame clones and drops some. The sample includes 42,000 or so clones, around 92% of them seen just once. The specimen was CD4+ T cells from peripheral blood mononuclear cells, collected after pregnancy. These receptors originate from a female donor with multiple sclerosis, enrolled in a pregnancy study.

This chain joins TRBV7-9 and TRBJ2-7; weak D call: TRBD1 (5 bases). Germline V gene sequence: CDR1 SEHNR, CDR2 FQNEAQ (reference sequence). V was trimmed by 5 bases and J by 4 bases, leaving 12 bases between them. There are 13 residues in the CDR3. Written as DNA, the CDR3 is TGTGCCAGCAGCGTGGACACCCGATACGAGCAGTACTTC. Translating it yields CASSVDTRYEQYF.

CDR3 region: CASSAQDSLNTEAFF. DNA of the CDR3: TGTGCCAGCAGCGCCCAAGACAGTTTGAACACTGAAGCTTTCTTT. J is TRBJ1-1 and V is TRBV9, with D possibly TRBD1 on 5 matching bases. This CDR3 comprises 15 residues. Germline loops: CDR1 SGDLS, CDR2 YYNGEE. V dropped 3 bases and J dropped 0 bases, with 12 bases sitting between them.

This clone was seen only a few times. This chain links TRBV29-1 with TRBJ1-1; no definite D call. CDR1 and CDR2 (germline): SQVTM, ANQGSEA. Trimming stripped 4 bases from V and 4 bases from J, with 4 bases between. The length of the CDR3 is 10 residues. CDR3 bases: TGCAGCGTTGTGAGCACTGAAGCTTTCTTT. Protein: CSVVSTEAFF.

The chain joins TRBV5-1 to TRBJ1-4; 9 bases align to TRBD1. Germline V gene sequence: CDR1 SGHRS, CDR2 YFSETQ. The V segment lost 2 bases and the J segment 10 bases; nucleotides outside the gene matches: 6. This CDR3 has 14 residues. CDR3 sequence reads: CASSFGTGLRKLFF. CDR3 DNA: TGCGCCAGCAGCTTTGGGACAGGGTTGAGAAAACTGTTTTTT.

This chain connects TRBV7-2 to TRBJ2-2; tentative D call: TRBD1 (6 bases). The CDR3 runs 15 residues. Germline-derived CDR1 and CDR2 are SGHTA and FQGNSA. Trimming cost V 0 bases and J 1 base, with 6 bases left between them. DNA for the CDR3: TGTGCCAGCAGCTTAGCACAGGGGAACACCGGGGAGCTGTTTTTT. Its translation: CASSLAQGNTGELFF.

The chain links TRBV11-2 to TRBJ2-1; 10 positions agree with TRBD2. This CDR3 is built from 19 residues. Germline CDR1 reads SGHAT; CDR2 reads FQNNGV. With 0 bases clipped from V and 5 bases from J, the junction kept 13 bases outside the gene matches. The CDR3 reads CASSLEGGSSGGRDNEQFF. CDR3 coding DNA: TGTGCCAGCAGCTTAGAAGGGGGTTCTAGCGGGGGCCGGGACAATGAGCAGTTCTTC.

The chain employs TRBV2 and TRBJ1-1, with 9 bases fitting TRBD1. The CDR3 loop spans 15 amino acids. V was clipped by 4 bases and J by 5 bases; unmatched bases: 8. Germline V gene sequence: CDR1 SNHLY, CDR2 FYNNEI. The CDR3 spells CASSAPQGARTEAFF. The CDR3 DNA follows: TGTGCCAGCAGTGCCCCACAGGGGGCGCGAACTGAAGCTTTCTTT.

The chain carries TRBV5-1 and TRBJ2-1; TRBD2 matches 7 bases. The V gene end was trimmed by 3 bases and the J gene end by 6 bases; junction bases not matched to a gene: 9. Germline V CDR1 and CDR2: SGHRS, YFSETQ. The CDR3 runs 15 residues. CDR3 protein: CASSWGGRVGNEQFF. The DNA for the CDR3 is TGCGCCAGCAGCTGGGGGGGGAGGGTCGGCAATGAGCAGTTCTTC.

This chain uses TRBV23-1 with TRBJ2-6; D might be TRBD1 (6 bases). TRBV23-1 is given ORF status, its function remaining uncertain. CDR3 length: 24 amino acids. V lost 4 bases and J 0 bases, leaving 34 bases between the germline ends. The CDR3 is CASSRTVAVYLQGSPFSGANVLTF. CDR3 nucleotides: TGCGCCAGCAGTCGCACAGTCGCCGTCTATTTACAGGGCAGCCCCTTCTCTGGGGCCAACGTCCTGACTTTC.

This sequence joins TRBV9 and TRBJ2-1; TRBD1 aligns across 9 bases. The CDR3 length is 17 residues. The germline V gene encodes CDR1 SGDLS and CDR2 YYNGEE. The ends lost 2 bases at V and 1 base at J; junction bases unmatched: 7. CDR3 bases: TGTGCCAGCAGCGTGGCGAAGACAGGGGGGTCCTACAATGAGCAGTTCTTC. Translation gives CASSVAKTGGSYNEQFF.

This CDR3 is CAISPSNTEAFF. CDR3 coding DNA: TGTGCCATCAGTCCATCCAACACTGAAGCTTTCTTT. The chain combines TRBV10-3 with TRBJ1-1; D ambiguous. V lost 5 bases, J lost 2 bases, and 6 bases lay in between. Looked up from germline, CDR1 is ENHRY and CDR2 is SYGVKD. The CDR3 has 12 residues.

The rearrangement uses TRBV19 and TRBJ1-5; no reliable D call. CDR1 LNHDA and CDR2 SQIVND come from the germline V gene (reference sequence). The V gene lost 1 base and the J gene lost 1 base, with 8 bases spanning the gap. There are 15 residues in the CDR3. In DNA form, the CDR3 reads TGTGCCAGTAGTATAGCAGGCAGGAGCAATCAGCCCCAGCATTTT. Encoded protein: CASSIAGRSNQPQHF.

The CDR3 spells CASGLRTGYTGELFF. CDR3 DNA sequence: TGTGCTAGTGGTTTACGAACAGGCTACACCGGGGAGCTGTTTTTT. The chain couples TRBV12-5 to TRBJ2-2, with TRBD1 as a possible D gene (5 bases). Per the germline V gene, CDR1 is LGHNT and CDR2 is FRNRAP. This CDR3 has 15 residues. Trimming took off 3 bases at V and 3 bases at J, with 11 bases between the two ends.

This chain joins TRBV7-2 and TRBJ1-1; tentative D call: TRBD1 (6 bases). CDR1 and CDR2 (germline): SGHTA, FQGNSA. The CDR3 is 14 residues long. With 1 base removed from V and 3 bases from J, the gap between germline ends came to 9 bases. CDR3 sequence reads: CASSLGGQDTEAFF. Here the CDR3 DNA reads TGTGCCAGCAGCTTAGGGGGACAAGACACTGAAGCTTTCTTT.

V and J are TRBV2 and TRBJ1-2, with TRBD1 matching 7 bases. Per germline, CDR1 SNHLY and CDR2 FYNNEI. The CDR3 extends over 14 amino acids. J lost 6 bases, V lost 6 bases, and 10 bases had no gene match. The CDR3 spells CASRADRDLHGYTF. The DNA of the CDR3 is TGTGCCAGCAGAGCCGACAGGGACTTGCATGGCTACACCTTC.

This chain uses TRBV15 with TRBJ1-2; TRBD1 aligns across 11 bases. The CDR3 runs to 15 residues. V lost 4 bases and J lost 7; bases outside the gene matches: 8. CDR1 LNHNV and CDR2 YYDKDF come from the germline V gene (reference sequence). CDR3 protein: CATSTWTGGASGYTF. The CDR3 bases are TGTGCCACCAGCACCTGGACAGGGGGCGCGAGTGGCTACACCTTC.

This clone was observed a handful of times. This sequence joins TRBV18 and TRBJ2-1; 10 bases are a match to TRBD1. Germline V lookup: CDR1 KGHSH, CDR2 LQKENI. This CDR3 is 16 amino acids long. V was clipped by 5 bases and J by 7 bases; unmatched bases: 11. The CDR3 protein is CASSSTGTGALNEQFF. The CDR3 DNA sequence: TGTGCCAGCTCATCGACCGGGACAGGGGCCCTTAATGAGCAGTTCTTC.

The chain links TRBV9 to TRBJ2-1; 9 nucleotides match TRBD1. CDR1 is SGDLS and CDR2 is YYNGEE in the germline V gene. The CDR3 runs to 17 residues. V shed 4 bases, J shed 3 bases, and the junction held 11 bases outside the gene matches. CDR3 residues: CASSPSGSGQGYNEQFF. The CDR3, as DNA: TGTGCCAGCAGCCCTTCGGGATCGGGACAGGGCTACAATGAGCAGTTCTTC.

The J gene is TRBJ1-5, the V gene TRBV19; D is perhaps TRBD1 (5 bases). V lost 1 base and J lost 4, with 11 bases in between. The CDR3 is 15 residues long. CDR1 and CDR2 from the germline V gene are LNHDA and SQIVND (reference sequence). The CDR3, as DNA: TGTGCCAGTAGTATAGCACAGGCCGTAAATCAGCCCCAGCATTTT. Translated: CASSIAQAVNQPQHF. The variable domain in full, completed from reference TRBV19 and TRBJ1-5, reads DGGITQSPKYLFRKEGQNVTLSCEQNLNHDAMYWYRQDPGQGLRLIYYSQIVNDFQKGDIAEGYSVSREKKESFPLTVTSAQKNPTAFYLCASSIAQAVNQPQHFGDGTRLSIL.